This T cell receptor beta chain was recorded in a study of T cell changes during pregnancy in multiple sclerosis. Repertoires were generated with immunoSEQ multiplex PCR, while TCRdb's copy carries only in-frame clones and drops some. Here the sample spans more than 35,000 clones, approximately 90% being singletons. Germline loops: CDR1 LNHDA, CDR2 SQIVND (reference sequence). V was clipped by 2 bases and J by 0 bases; unmatched bases: 7. The CDR3 contains 17 residues. The chain combines TRBV19 with TRBJ1-5, with 7 bases identical to TRBD1. This receptor was obtained from a female donor in good health, enrolled as a control in a pregnancy study. Sequenced here: CD8+ T cells from peripheral blood mononuclear cells, sampled after pregnancy. CDR3 residues: CASSIFGQEYSNQPQHF. In DNA form, the CDR3 reads TGTGCCAGTAGTATATTTGGACAGGAATATAGCAATCAGCCCCAGCATTTT.